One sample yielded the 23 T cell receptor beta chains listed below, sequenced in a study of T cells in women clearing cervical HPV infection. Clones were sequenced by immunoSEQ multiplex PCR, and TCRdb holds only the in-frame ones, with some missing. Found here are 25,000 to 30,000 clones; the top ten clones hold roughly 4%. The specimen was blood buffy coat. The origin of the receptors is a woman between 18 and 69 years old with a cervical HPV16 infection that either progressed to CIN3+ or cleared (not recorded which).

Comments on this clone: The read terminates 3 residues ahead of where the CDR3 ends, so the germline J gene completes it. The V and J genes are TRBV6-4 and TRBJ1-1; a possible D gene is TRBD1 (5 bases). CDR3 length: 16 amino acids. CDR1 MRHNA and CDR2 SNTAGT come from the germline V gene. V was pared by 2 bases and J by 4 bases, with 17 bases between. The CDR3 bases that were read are TGTGCCAGCAGTGACGGGGCATGGTCTGTTGGCACTGAA. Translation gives CASSDGAWSVGTE. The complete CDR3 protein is CASSDGAWSVGTEAFF.

CDR3 amino acids: CASSFGTGSYGYTF. The sequenced CDR3 bases are TGTGCCAGCAGCTTTGGAACAGGGAGCTATGGC. The chain uses TRBV5-6 and TRBJ1-2; a weak D match, TRBD1 (6 bases). Coverage ceases 3 residues before the CDR3 finishes, and the germline J gene fills in the end. Germline-derived CDR1 and CDR2 are SGHDT and YYEEEE. CDR3 size: 14 residues. V lost 2 bases, J lost 4 bases, and 12 bases lay in between. The whole variable domain, remainder taken from reference TRBV5-6 and TRBJ1-2, is DAGVTQSPTHLIKTRGQQVTLRCSPKSGHDTVSWYQQALGQGPQFIFQYYEEEERQRGNFPDRFSGHQFPNYSSELNVNALLLGDSALYLCASSFGTGSYGYTFGSGTRLTVV.

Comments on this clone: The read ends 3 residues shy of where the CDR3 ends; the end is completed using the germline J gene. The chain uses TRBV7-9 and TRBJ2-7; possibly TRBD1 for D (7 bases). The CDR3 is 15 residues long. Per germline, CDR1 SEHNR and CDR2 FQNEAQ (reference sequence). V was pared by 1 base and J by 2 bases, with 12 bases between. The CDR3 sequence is CASSLDRGGTYEQYF. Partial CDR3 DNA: TGTGCCAGCAGCTTAGACAGGGGCGGGACCTACGAG.

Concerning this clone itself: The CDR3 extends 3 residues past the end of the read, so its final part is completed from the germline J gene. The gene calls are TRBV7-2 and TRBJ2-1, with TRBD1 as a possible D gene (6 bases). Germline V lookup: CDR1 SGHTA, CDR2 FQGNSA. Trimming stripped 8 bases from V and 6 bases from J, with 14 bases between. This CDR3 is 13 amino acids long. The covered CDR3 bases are TGTGCCAGCGCAACAGGGAATGGCAATGAG. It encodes CASATGNGNE. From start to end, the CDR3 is CASATGNGNEQFF. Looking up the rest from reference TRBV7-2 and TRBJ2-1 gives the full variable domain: GAGVSQSPSNKVTEKGKDVELRCDPISGHTALYWYRQSLGQGLEFLIYFQGNSAPDKSGLPSDRFSAERTGGSVSTLTIQRTQQEDSAVYLCASATGNGNEQFFGPGTRLTVL.

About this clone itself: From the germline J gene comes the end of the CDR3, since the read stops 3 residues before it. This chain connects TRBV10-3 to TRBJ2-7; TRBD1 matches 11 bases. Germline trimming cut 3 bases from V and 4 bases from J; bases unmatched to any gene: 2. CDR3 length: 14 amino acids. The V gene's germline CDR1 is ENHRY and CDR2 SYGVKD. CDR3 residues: CAISDGQGAYEQYF. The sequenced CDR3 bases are TGTGCCATCAGTGACGGACAGGGGGCTTACGAG.

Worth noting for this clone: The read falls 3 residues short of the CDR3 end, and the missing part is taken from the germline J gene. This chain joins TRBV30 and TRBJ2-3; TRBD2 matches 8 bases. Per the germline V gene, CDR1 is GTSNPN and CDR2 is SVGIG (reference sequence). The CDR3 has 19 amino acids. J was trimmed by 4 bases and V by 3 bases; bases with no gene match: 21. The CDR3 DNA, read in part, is TGTGCCTGGAGGCCGTTGTGGACTAGCAACCACCCGCGGGCAGATACG. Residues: CAWRPLWTSNHPRADT. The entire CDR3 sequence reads CAWRPLWTSNHPRADTQYF.

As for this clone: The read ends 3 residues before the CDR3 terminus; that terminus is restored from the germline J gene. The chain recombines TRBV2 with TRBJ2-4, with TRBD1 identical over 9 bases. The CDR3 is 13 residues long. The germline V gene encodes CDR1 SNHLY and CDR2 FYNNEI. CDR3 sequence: CASSDGQGYGQYF. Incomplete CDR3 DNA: TGTGCCAGCAGTGATGGACAGGGGTACGGT.

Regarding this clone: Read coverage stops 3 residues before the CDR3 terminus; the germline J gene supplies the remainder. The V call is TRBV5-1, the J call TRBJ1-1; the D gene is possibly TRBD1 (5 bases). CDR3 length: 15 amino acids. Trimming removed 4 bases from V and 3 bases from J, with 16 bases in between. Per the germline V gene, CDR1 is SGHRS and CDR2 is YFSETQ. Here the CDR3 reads CASSQQDFGYTEAFF. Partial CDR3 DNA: TGCGCCAGCAGCCAACAGGATTTCGGGTACACTGAA.

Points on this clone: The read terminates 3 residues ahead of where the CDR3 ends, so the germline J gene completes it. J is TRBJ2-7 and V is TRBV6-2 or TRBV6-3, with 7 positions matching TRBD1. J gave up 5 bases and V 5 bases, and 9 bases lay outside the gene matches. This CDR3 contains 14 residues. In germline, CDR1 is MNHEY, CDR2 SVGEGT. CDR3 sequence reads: CASSNGTASHEQYF. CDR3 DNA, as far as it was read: TGTGCCAGCAGTAACGGGACAGCCTCACACGAG.

CDR3 DNA, as far as it was read: TGTGCCAGTAGTATTGTGGCGACAGTCTACTATGGC. Its protein is CASSIVATVYYG. The full CDR3 reads CASSIVATVYYGYTF. The chain couples TRBV19 to TRBJ1-2, with TRBD1 as a possible D gene (5 bases). The DNA ends 3 residues before the CDR3 does, and the rest of the CDR3 is filled in from the germline J gene. Germline V CDR1 and CDR2: LNHDA, SQIVND (reference sequence). V was cut by 3 bases and J by 3 bases, with 14 bases left in between. The CDR3 is 15 residues long.

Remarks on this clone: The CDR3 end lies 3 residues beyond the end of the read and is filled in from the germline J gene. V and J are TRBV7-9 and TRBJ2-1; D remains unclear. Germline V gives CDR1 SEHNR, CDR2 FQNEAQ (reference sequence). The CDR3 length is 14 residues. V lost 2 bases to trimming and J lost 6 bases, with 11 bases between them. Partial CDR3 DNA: TGTGCCAGCAGCTTACTGGTGAGAGCCAATGAG. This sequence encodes CASSLLVRANE. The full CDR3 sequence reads CASSLLVRANEQFF.

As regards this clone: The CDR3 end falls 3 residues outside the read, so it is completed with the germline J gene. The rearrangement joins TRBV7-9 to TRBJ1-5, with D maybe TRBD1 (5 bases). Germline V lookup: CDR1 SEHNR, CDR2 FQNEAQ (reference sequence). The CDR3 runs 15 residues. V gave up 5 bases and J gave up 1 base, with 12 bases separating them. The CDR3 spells CASSVGGTSNQPQHF. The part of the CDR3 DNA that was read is TGTGCCAGCAGCGTGGGGGGGACGAGCAATCAGCCC.

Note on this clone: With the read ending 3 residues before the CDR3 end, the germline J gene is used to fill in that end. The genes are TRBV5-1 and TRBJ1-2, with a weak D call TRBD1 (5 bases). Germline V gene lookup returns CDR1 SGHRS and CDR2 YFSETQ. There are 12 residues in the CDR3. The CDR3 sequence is CASNGHNPGYTF. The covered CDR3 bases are TGCGCCAGCAACGGACATAACCCGGGC.

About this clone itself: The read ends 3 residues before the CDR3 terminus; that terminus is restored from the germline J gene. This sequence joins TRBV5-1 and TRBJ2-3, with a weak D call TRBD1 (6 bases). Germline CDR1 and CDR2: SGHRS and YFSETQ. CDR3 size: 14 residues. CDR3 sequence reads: CASSPGATQETQYF. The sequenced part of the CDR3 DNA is TGCGCCAGCAGCCCAGGGGCCACACAAGAGACG.

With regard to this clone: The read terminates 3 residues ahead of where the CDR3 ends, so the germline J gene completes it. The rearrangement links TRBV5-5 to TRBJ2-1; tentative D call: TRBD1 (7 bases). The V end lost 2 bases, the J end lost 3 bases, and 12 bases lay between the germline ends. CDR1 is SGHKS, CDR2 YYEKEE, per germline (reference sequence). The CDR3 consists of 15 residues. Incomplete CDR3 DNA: TGTGCCAGCAGCTTTGTGCAGGGGGGCTACAATGAG. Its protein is CASSFVQGGYNE. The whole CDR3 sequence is CASSFVQGGYNEQFF.

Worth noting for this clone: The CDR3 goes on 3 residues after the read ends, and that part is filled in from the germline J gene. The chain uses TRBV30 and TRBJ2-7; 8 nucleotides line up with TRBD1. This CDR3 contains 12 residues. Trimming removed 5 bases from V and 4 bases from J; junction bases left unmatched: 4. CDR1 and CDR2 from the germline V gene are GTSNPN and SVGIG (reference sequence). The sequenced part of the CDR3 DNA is TGTGCCTGGCGCCAGGGGGCTTACGAG. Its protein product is CAWRQGAYE. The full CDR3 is CAWRQGAYEQYF. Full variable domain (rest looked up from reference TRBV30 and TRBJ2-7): SQTIHQWPATLVQPVGSPLSLECTVEGTSNPNLYWYRQAAGRGLQLLFYSVGIGQISSEVPQNLSASRPQDRQFILSSKKLLLSDSGFYLCAWRQGAYEQYFGPGTRLTVT.

The DNA read from the CDR3 is TGTGCCAGCAGTGTAAGGGAGGACAGGGGGAGCTACGAG. Amino acid sequence: CASSVREDRGSYE. The whole CDR3 sequence is CASSVREDRGSYEQYF. The chain links TRBV2 to TRBJ2-7, with 10 bases fitting TRBD1. Read sequence stops 3 residues before the CDR3 end, and the germline J gene provides the missing end. Germline CDR1 SNHLY, CDR2 FYNNEI. Trimming at V came to 4 bases and at J to 3 bases, leaving 9 bases not matched to a gene. This CDR3 contains 16 residues.

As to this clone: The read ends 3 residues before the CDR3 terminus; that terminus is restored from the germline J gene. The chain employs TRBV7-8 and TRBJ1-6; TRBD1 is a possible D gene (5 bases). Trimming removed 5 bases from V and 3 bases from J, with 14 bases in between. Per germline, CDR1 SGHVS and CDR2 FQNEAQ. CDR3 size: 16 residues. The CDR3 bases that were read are TGTGCCAGCAGCCTAAGAAGGGGAGACTATAATTCACCC. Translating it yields CASSLRRGDYNSP. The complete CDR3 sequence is CASSLRRGDYNSPLHF.

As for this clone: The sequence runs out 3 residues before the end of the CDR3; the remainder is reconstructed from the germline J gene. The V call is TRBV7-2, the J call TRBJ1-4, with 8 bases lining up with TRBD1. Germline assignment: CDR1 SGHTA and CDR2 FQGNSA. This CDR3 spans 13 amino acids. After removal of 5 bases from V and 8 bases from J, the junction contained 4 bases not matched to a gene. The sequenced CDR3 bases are TGTGCCAGCAGCGTCCGGGACAGGGAAAAA. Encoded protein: CASSVRDREK. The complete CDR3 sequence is CASSVRDREKLFF. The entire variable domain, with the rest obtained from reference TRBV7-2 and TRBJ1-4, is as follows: GAGVSQSPSNKVTEKGKDVELRCDPISGHTALYWYRQSLGQGLEFLIYFQGNSAPDKSGLPSDRFSAERTGGSVSTLTIQRTQQEDSAVYLCASSVRDREKLFFGSGTQLSVL.

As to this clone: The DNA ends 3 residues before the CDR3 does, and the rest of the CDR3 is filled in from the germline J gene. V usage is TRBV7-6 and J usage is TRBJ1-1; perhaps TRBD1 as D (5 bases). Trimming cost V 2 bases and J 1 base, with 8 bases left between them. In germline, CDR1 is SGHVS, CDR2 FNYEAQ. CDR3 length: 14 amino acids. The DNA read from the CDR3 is TGTGCCAGCAGCTTATACACAGGGAACACTGAA. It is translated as CASSLYTGNTE. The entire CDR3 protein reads CASSLYTGNTEAFF.

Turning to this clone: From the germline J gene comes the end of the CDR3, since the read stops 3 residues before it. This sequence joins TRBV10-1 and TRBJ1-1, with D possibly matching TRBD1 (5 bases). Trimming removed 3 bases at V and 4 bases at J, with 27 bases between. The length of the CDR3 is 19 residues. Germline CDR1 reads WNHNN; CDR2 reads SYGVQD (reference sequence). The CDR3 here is CASSDAAQLTVLGSTEAFF. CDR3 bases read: TGCGCCAGCAGTGACGCAGCCCAACTGACAGTCTTAGGATCCACTGAA.

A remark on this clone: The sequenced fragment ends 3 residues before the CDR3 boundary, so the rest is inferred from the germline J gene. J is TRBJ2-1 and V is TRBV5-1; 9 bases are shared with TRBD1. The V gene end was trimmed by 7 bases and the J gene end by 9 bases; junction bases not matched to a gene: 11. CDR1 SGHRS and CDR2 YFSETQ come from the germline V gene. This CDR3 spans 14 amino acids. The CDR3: CASFEWTGEGEQFF. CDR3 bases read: TGCGCCAGCTTTGAATGGACAGGGGAAGGTGAG.

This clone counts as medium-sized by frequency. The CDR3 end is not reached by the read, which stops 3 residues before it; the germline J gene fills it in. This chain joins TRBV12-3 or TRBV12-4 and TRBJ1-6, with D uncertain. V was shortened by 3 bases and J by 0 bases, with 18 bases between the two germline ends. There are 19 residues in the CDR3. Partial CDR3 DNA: TGTGCCAGCAGTTTTCAACAATCTCCCGGGTCCTCCTATAATTCACCC. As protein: CASSFQQSPGSSYNSP. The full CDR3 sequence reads CASSFQQSPGSSYNSPLHF.